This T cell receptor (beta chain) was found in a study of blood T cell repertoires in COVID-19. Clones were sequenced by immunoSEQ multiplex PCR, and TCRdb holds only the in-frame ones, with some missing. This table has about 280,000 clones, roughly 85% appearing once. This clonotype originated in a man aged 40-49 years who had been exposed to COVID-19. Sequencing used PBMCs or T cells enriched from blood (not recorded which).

The CDR3 reads CASSSWTQYNEQFF. The DNA of the CDR3 is TGTGCCAGCAGCTCTTGGACACAGTACAATGAGCAGTTCTTC. The gene calls are TRBV11-2 and TRBJ2-1; D perhaps matches TRBD1 (5 bases). Trimming removed 4 bases from V and 4 bases from J, with 11 bases in between. Germline loops: CDR1 SGHAT, CDR2 FQNNGV. This CDR3 has 14 residues.